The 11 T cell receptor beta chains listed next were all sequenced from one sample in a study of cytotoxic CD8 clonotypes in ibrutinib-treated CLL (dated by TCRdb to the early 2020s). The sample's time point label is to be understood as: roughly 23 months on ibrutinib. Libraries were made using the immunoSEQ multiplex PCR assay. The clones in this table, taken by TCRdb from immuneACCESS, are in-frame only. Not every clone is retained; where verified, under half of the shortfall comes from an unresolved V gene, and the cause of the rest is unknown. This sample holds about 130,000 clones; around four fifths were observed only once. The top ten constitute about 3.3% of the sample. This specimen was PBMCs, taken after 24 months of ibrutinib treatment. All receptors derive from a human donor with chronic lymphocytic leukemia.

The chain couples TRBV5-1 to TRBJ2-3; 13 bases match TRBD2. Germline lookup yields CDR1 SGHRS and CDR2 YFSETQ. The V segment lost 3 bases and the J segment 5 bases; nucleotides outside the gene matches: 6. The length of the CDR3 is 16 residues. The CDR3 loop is CASSSLAGGLIDTQYF. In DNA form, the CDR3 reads TGCGCCAGCAGCTCACTAGCGGGGGGGCTTATAGATACGCAGTATTTT.

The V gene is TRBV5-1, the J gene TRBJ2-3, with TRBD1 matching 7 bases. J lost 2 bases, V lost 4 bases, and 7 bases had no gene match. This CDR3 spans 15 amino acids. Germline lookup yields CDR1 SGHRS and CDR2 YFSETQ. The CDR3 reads CASSINRGDTDTQYF. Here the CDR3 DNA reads TGCGCCAGCAGCATAAACAGGGGAGACACAGATACGCAGTATTTT.

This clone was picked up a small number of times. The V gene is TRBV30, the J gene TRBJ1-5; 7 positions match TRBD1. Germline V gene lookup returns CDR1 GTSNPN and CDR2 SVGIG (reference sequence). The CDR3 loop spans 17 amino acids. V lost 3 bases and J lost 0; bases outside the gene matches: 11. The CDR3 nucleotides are TGTGCCTGGAGCCACGGCAGGGGGACCTATAGCAATCAGCCCCAGCATTTT. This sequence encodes CAWSHGRGTYSNQPQHF.

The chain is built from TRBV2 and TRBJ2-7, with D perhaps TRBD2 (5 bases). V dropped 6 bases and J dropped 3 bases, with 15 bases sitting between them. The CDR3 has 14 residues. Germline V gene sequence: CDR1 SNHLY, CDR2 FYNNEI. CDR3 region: CASSFGPGNYEQYF. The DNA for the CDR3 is TGTGCCAGCAGCTTCGGACCGGGAAACTACGAGCAGTACTTC.

CDR3 sequence reads: CATSRGGNNEKLFF. CDR3 sequence (DNA): TGTGCCACCAGCAGGGGGGGAAATAATGAAAAACTGTTTTTT. The chain is built from TRBV15 and TRBJ1-4; tentatively, D is TRBD1 (5 bases). This CDR3 contains 14 residues. With 3 bases removed from V and 4 bases from J, the gap between germline ends came to 9 bases. Per germline, CDR1 LNHNV and CDR2 YYDKDF (reference sequence).

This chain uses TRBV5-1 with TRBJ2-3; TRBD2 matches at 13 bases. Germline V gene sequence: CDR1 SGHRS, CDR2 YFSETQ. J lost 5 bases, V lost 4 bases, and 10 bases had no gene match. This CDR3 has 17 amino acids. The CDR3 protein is CASSPTTRLAGGDTQYF. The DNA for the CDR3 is TGCGCCAGCAGCCCTACCACTCGACTAGCGGGGGGAGATACGCAGTATTTT.

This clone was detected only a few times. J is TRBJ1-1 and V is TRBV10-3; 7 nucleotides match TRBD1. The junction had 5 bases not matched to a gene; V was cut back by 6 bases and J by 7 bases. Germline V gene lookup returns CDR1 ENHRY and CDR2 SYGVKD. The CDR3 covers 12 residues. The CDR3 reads CAIRPRDSEAFF. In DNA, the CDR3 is TGTGCCATCAGACCCAGGGACAGTGAAGCTTTCTTT.

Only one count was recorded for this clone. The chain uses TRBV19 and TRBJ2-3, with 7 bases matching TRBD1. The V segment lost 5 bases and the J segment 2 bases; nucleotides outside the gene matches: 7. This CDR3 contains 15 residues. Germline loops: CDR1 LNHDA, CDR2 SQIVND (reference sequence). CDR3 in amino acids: CASSLGTAYTDTQYF. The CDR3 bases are TGTGCCAGTAGTCTCGGGACAGCCTACACAGATACGCAGTATTTT.

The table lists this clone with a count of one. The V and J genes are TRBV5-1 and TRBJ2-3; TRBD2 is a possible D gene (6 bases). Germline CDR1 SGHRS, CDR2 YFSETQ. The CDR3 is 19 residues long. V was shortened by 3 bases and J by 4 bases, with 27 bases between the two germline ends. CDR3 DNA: TGCGCCAGCAGCTCGGGGGAAGGAACCGTTGGTCTTGCTGCAGATACGCAGTATTTT. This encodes CASSSGEGTVGLAADTQYF.

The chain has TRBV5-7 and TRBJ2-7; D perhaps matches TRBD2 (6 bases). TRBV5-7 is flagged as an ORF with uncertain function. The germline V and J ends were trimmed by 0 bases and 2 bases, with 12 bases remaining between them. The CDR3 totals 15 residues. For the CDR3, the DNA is TGTGCCAGCAGCTTGGAATGGCGGGGACCCTACGAGCAGTACTTC. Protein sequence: CASSLEWRGPYEQYF.

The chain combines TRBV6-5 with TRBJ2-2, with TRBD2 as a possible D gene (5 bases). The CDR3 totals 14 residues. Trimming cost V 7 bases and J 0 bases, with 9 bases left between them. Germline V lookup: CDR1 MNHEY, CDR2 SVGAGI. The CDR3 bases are TGTGCCAGCACTAGAGGGACGAACACCGGGGAGCTGTTTTTT. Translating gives CASTRGTNTGELFF.